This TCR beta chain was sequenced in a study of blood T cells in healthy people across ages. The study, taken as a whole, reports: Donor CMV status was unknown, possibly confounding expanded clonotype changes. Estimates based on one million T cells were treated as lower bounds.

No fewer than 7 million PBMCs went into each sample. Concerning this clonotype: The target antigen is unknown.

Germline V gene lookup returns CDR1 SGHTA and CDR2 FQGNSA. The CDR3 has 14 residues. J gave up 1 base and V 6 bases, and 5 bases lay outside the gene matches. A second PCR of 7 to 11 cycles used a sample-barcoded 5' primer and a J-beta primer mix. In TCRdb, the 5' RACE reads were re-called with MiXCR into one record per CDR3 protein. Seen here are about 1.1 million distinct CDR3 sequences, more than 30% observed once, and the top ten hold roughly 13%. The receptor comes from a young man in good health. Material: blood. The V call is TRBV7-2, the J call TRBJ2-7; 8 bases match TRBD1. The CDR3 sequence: CASSGQGASYEQYF. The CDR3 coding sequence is TGTGCCAGCAGTGGTCAGGGGGCTTCCTACGAGCAGTACTTC.